This T cell receptor (beta chain) was sequenced in a study of shared clonotypes between healthy human individuals. Study-wide points: What limited the represented genetic and exposure-history diversity was the small number of donors.

Method: immunoSEQ multiplex PCR; TCRdb's copy keeps in-frame clones and lacks some. This table holds 2 million to 2.5 million clones, approximately 95% found once. Germline V gives CDR1 SGDLS, CDR2 YYNGEE. V shed 4 bases and J 4 bases; nucleotides not matched to a gene: 8. The CDR3 is 15 residues long. A note on this clone: Its antigen is unidentified.

The receptor was isolated from a man younger than 35 in good health. Some clones in this sample may be carry-over from other donors' samples. The chain carries TRBV9 and TRBJ2-5, with 9 positions matching TRBD1. Sequenced input: naive CD4+ T cells from PBMCs. Subset of the sample: CD45RA+ positively selected. The CDR3 bases are TGTGCCAGCAGCATCGCGGGACAGGGTACAGAGACCCAGTACTTC. Protein product: CASSIAGQGTETQYF. The variable domain in full, with the rest retrieved from reference TRBV9 and TRBJ2-5, is DSGVTQTPKHLITATGQRVTLRCSPRSGDLSVYWYQQSLDQGLQFLIQYYNGEERAKGNILERFSAQQFPDLHSELNLSSLELGDSALYFCASSIAGQGTETQYFGPGTRLLVL.